This is a list of T cell receptor beta chains from one sample in a study of type 1 regulatory T cells. TCRdb re-called the reads with MiXCR, one entry per CDR3 protein. The sample lists fewer than 75,000 distinct CDR3 sequences, roughly 50% seen once, with about 2% in the top ten. Antigens for these TCRs are unknown. Sequenced input: cultured non-Tr1 T cells, either the whole culture or a sorted T cell fraction (not recorded which). The receptors shown here come from a human donor in good health. Both conserved end residues are part of each CDR3. Fields, in order: V gene, J gene, D gene, clone size, CDR3 DNA, CDR3 protein. A D gene is named only where the DNA matches it firmly. A row's size may be missing; if present it is once, few, many or a size class.

v_gene: TRBV2
j_gene: TRBJ1-2
d_gene: TRBD1
abundance: -
CDR3nt: TGTGCCAGCACTTATACAACAGGGGGCATCAACTATGGCTACACCTTC
CDR3aa: CASTYTTGGINYGYTF

v_gene: TRBV6-2/TRBV6-3
j_gene: TRBJ1-5
d_gene: -
abundance: few
CDR3nt: TGTGCCAGCAGCCCCTGGGGGGAGGATCAGCCCCAGCATTTT
CDR3aa: CASSPWGEDQPQHF

v_gene: TRBV5-6
j_gene: TRBJ2-1
d_gene: -
abundance: few
CDR3nt: TGTGCCAGCAGCTCTGACAGCCCCTACAATGAGCAGTTCTTC
CDR3aa: CASSSDSPYNEQFF

v_gene: TRBV4-2
j_gene: TRBJ1-5
d_gene: -
abundance: -
CDR3nt: TGTGCCAGCAGCCAAGATTGGGCAGGGGCTCCCCGGCAGCCCCAGCATTTT
CDR3aa: CASSQDWAGAPRQPQHF

v_gene: TRBV11-2
j_gene: TRBJ1-1
d_gene: TRBD1
abundance: once
CDR3nt: TGTGCCAGCAGCTCTAGGACAGGGCTGAACACTGAAGCTTTCTTT
CDR3aa: CASSSRTGLNTEAFF

v_gene: TRBV5-1
j_gene: TRBJ2-1
d_gene: TRBD2
abundance: -
CDR3nt: TGCGCCAGCAGCTTAACGACTAGCGGAGCTATCAATGAGCAGTTCTTC
CDR3aa: CASSLTTSGAINEQFF

v_gene: TRBV27
j_gene: TRBJ2-4
d_gene: -
abundance: -
CDR3nt: TGTGCCAGCAGTCCCCGTCCGGGACACGGAGGACGACTAGCCAAAAACATTCAGTACTTC
CDR3aa: CASSPRPGHGGRLAKNIQYF

v_gene: TRBV7-9
j_gene: TRBJ1-1
d_gene: -
abundance: few
CDR3nt: TGTGCCAGCAGCACCCGACAGGCGTCGGCTTTCTTT
CDR3aa: CASSTRQASAFF

v_gene: TRBV2
j_gene: TRBJ2-3
d_gene: -
abundance: -
CDR3nt: TGTGCCAGCAAAGTCACGGCAGATACGCAGTATTTT
CDR3aa: CASKVTADTQYF

v_gene: TRBV7-9
j_gene: TRBJ1-2
d_gene: -
abundance: few
CDR3nt: TGTGCCAGCACCATGGGGGTGGACTATGGCTACACCTTC
CDR3aa: CASTMGVDYGYTF

v_gene: TRBV10-3
j_gene: TRBJ2-1
d_gene: -
abundance: few
CDR3nt: TGTGCCATCAGCCCACCGGGACGAGACAATGAGCAGTTCTTC
CDR3aa: CAISPPGRDNEQFF

v_gene: TRBV6-2/TRBV6-3
j_gene: TRBJ1-2
d_gene: TRBD1
abundance: -
CDR3nt: TGTGCCAGCAGTTATCGAGGGGGACAGTCAACCTTC
CDR3aa: CASSYRGGQSTF

v_gene: TRBV12-3/TRBV12-4
j_gene: TRBJ1-5
d_gene: -
abundance: -
CDR3nt: TGTGCCAGCAGCTTAATAGAGGGGAGCAATCAGACCCAGCATTTT
CDR3aa: CASSLIEGSNQTQHF

v_gene: TRBV9
j_gene: TRBJ2-1
d_gene: TRBD2
abundance: once
CDR3nt: TGTGCCAGCAGCGTAGGGCTAGCGGGGGATTACAATGAGCAGTTCTTC
CDR3aa: CASSVGLAGDYNEQFF

v_gene: TRBV5-1
j_gene: TRBJ1-1
d_gene: -
abundance: -
CDR3nt: TGCGCCAGCAGCAGCTCAGGGATGAACACTGAAGCTTTCTTT
CDR3aa: CASSSSGMNTEAFF

v_gene: TRBV29-1
j_gene: TRBJ2-3
d_gene: -
abundance: -
CDR3nt: TGCAGCGTTAAGGTCGGCGGGACCTCCACAGATACGCAGTATTTT
CDR3aa: CSVKVGGTSTDTQYF

v_gene: TRBV2
j_gene: TRBJ2-7
d_gene: TRBD1
abundance: few
CDR3nt: TGTGCCAGCAGTACGGACAGGGGGGCCTACGGGGCGCAGTACTTC
CDR3aa: CASSTDRGAYGAQYF

v_gene: TRBV7-8
j_gene: TRBJ1-3
d_gene: -
abundance: -
CDR3nt: TGTGCCAGCAGCTTAGGTGCAGAGGTTAACTCTGGAAACACCATATATTTT
CDR3aa: CASSLGAEVNSGNTIYF

v_gene: TRBV5-1
j_gene: TRBJ1-2
d_gene: -
abundance: -
CDR3nt: TGCGCCAGCAGCTTGGAGGGTAACTATGGCTACACCTTC
CDR3aa: CASSLEGNYGYTF

v_gene: TRBV20-1
j_gene: TRBJ1-2
d_gene: TRBD1
abundance: -
CDR3nt: TGCAGTGCTGGGACAGGGTCCCCCGGTGGCTACACCTTC
CDR3aa: CSAGTGSPGGYTF

v_gene: TRBV7-9
j_gene: TRBJ1-5
d_gene: -
abundance: -
CDR3nt: TGTGCCAGCAGCTTAGGACGCTATAGCAATCAGCCCCAGCATTTT
CDR3aa: CASSLGRYSNQPQHF

v_gene: TRBV28
j_gene: TRBJ1-2
d_gene: -
abundance: -
CDR3nt: TGTGCCAGCAGTTTTGGGGGACCGAACTATGGCTACACCTTC
CDR3aa: CASSFGGPNYGYTF

v_gene: TRBV12-3/TRBV12-4
j_gene: TRBJ1-5
d_gene: TRBD1
abundance: -
CDR3nt: TGTGCCAGCAGTAGGACAGGAAATCAGCCCCAGCATTTT
CDR3aa: CASSRTGNQPQHF

v_gene: TRBV9
j_gene: TRBJ1-3
d_gene: -
abundance: -
CDR3nt: TGTGCCAGCAGAAGAGACACCAGCTCTGGAAACACCATATATTTT
CDR3aa: CASRRDTSSGNTIYF

v_gene: TRBV5-1
j_gene: TRBJ1-5
d_gene: -
abundance: -
CDR3nt: TGCGCCAGCAGCCAAGGAGGTAATCAGCCCCAGCATTTT
CDR3aa: CASSQGGNQPQHF

v_gene: TRBV20-1
j_gene: TRBJ2-7
d_gene: TRBD1
abundance: -
CDR3nt: TGCAGTGCTAGAGATAACCGGGACAGGGGCTCCTACGAGCAGTACTTC
CDR3aa: CSARDNRDRGSYEQYF

v_gene: TRBV5-6
j_gene: TRBJ1-5
d_gene: -
abundance: -
CDR3nt: TGTGCCAGCAGCTTTTATTCGGGGGGCGGTCAGCCCCAGCATTTT
CDR3aa: CASSFYSGGGQPQHF

v_gene: TRBV7-6
j_gene: TRBJ2-3
d_gene: -
abundance: many
CDR3nt: TGTGCCAGCAGCTTAATGGACTCCTTCACAGATACGCAGTATTTT
CDR3aa: CASSLMDSFTDTQYF

v_gene: TRBV4-1
j_gene: TRBJ2-1
d_gene: -
abundance: -
CDR3nt: TGCACCAGCAGCCAGGCTAACATGGGATTTTCGAGTAATGAGCAGTTCTTC
CDR3aa: CTSSQANMGFSSNEQFF

v_gene: TRBV5-5
j_gene: TRBJ2-2
d_gene: -
abundance: -
CDR3nt: TGTGCCAGCAGCTTGTACGACTCGGGGGAGCTGTTTTTT
CDR3aa: CASSLYDSGELFF

v_gene: TRBV7-2
j_gene: TRBJ2-1
d_gene: -
abundance: few
CDR3nt: TGTGCCAGCAGCTTAAGGGGGAACAATGAGCAGTTCTTC
CDR3aa: CASSLRGNNEQFF